This TCR beta chain stems from a study of blood T cell repertoires in COVID-19. Study at large: Acute-phase and convalescent COVID-19 samples originated in the United States, Italy and Spain. Nucleic acid was either cDNA or gDNA, and it came from T cells, B-cell-depleted T cells, or PBMCs.

How the authors handled the data: Reference gene primer amplification gave nucleated cell count estimates. Profiling relied on immunoSEQ multiplex PCR, and the TCRdb table lists in-frame clones only, not all of them. Clone size and V and J calls were adopted from that table, with D and trimming inferred from the DNA. The table lists about 160,000 clones, approximately 80% of them singletons. Between the trimmed V and J ends, which lost 6 bases and 4 bases, there was a span of 8 bases. Looked up from germline, CDR1 is LGHDT and CDR2 is YNNKEL (reference sequence). This CDR3 has 12 amino acids. This receptor was obtained from a man aged 55 to 69 with acute or convalescent COVID-19. Sequencing used peripheral blood. The chain joins TRBV3-1 (or the pseudogene TRBV3-2) to TRBJ2-3; D gene ambiguous. CDR3 bases: TGTGCCAGCAGTTCACGGGCAGATACGCAGTATTTT. Translating it yields CASSSRADTQYF.